Below, one T cell receptor beta chain is given with its context. This entry is derived from a study of cytomegalovirus exposure and HLA in healthy donors. This CDR3 spans 14 amino acids. The V segment lost 5 bases and the J segment 1 base; nucleotides outside the gene matches: 3. Looked up from germline, CDR1 is LNHDA and CDR2 is SQIVND (reference sequence). 60 Vbeta and 13 Jbeta primers were used in PCR. Here immunoSEQ multiplex PCR was the method, and the copy in TCRdb shows in-frame clones only, minus some. Of 55,000 to 70,000 clones listed, 75% to 85% are singletons. The sequenced sample consisted of PBMCs. The TCR comes from a male donor in good health and CMV-seronegative. The chain uses TRBV19 and TRBJ1-1; 8 bases match TRBD1. The CDR3 here is CASSSGTGNTEAFF. The CDR3 DNA reads as TGTGCCAGTAGTTCTGGGACAGGGAACACTGAAGCTTTCTTT.